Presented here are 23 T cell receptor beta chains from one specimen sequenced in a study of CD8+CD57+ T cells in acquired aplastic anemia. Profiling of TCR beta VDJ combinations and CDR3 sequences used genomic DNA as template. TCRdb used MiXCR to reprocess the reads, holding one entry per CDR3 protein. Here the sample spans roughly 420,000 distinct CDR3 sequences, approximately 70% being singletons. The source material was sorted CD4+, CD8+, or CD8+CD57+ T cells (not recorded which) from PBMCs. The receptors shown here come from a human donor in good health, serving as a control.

The CDR3 is CAISLPDSGNTIYF. The DNA for the CDR3 is TGTGCCATCAGTCTGCCCGACTCTGGAAACACCATATATTTT. V is TRBV10-3 and J is TRBJ1-3; D is uncertain. V shed 5 bases and J shed 0 bases, with 8 bases lying between them. CDR1 and CDR2 (germline): ENHRY, SYGVKD. The CDR3 has 14 amino acids.

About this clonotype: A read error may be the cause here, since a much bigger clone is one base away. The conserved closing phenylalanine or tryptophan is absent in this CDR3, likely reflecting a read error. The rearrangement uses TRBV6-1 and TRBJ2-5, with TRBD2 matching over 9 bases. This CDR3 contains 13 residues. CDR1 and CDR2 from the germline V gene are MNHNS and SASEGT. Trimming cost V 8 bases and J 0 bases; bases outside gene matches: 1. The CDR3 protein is CASQRGDQETQYL. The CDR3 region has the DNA TGTGCCAGCCAGCGGGGGGACCAAGAGACCCAGTACCTC.

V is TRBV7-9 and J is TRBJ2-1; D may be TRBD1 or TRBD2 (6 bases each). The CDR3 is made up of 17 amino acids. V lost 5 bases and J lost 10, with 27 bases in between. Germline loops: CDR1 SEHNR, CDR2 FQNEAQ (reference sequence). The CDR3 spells CASSGLPGQNNSPEQFF. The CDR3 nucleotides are TGTGCCAGCAGCGGACTACCGGGACAAAATAATTCACCCGAGCAGTTCTTC.

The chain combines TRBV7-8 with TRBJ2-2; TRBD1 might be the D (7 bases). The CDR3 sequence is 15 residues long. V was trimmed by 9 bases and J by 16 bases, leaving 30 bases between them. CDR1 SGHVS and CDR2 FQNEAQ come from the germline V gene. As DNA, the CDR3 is TGTGCCAGTAGCCGGGGAGGTGGTAGCACAGGGGCGCAGTTTTTT. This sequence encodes CASSRGGGSTGAQFF.

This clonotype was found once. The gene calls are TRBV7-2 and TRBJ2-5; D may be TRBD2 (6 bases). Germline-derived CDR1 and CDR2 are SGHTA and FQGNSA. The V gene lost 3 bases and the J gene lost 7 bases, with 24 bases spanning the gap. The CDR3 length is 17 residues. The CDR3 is CASSFGGGAGTDTTQYF. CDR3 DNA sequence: TGTGCCAGCAGCTTCGGCGGCGGGGCCGGCACAGATACGACCCAGTACTTC.

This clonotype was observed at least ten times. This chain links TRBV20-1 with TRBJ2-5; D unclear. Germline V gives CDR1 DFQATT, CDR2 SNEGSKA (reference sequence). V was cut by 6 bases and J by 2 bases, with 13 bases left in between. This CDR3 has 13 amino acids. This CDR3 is CSAPGPLQETQYF. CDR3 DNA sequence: TGCAGTGCCCCCGGGCCCCTACAAGAGACCCAGTACTTC.

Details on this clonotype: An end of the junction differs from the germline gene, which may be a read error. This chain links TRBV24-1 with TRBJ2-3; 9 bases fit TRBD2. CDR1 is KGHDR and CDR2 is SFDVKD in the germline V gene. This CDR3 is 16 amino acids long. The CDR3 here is CATSEASGVAEDTQYF. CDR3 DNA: TGTGCCACCAGTGAAGCTAGCGGGGTCGCCGAAGATACGCAGTACTTT.

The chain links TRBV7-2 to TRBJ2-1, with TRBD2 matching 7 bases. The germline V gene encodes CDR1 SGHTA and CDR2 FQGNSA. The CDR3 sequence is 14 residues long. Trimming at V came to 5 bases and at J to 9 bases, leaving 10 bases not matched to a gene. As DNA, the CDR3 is TGTGCCAGCAGCGAGGGGAGGGATTGCGGTGAGCAGTTCTTC. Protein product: CASSEGRDCGEQFF.

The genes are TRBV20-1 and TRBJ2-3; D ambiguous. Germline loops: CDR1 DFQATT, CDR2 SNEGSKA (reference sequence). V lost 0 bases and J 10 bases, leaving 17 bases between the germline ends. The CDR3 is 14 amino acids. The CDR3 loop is CSARDRKVPKAQYF. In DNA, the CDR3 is TGCAGTGCTAGAGATAGGAAGGTTCCTAAGGCGCAGTATTTT.

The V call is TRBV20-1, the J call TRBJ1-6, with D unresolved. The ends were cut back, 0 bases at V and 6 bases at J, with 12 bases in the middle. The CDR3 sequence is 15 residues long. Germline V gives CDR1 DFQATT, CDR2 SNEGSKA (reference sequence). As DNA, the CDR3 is TGCAGTGCTAGAGACCGAGTCTCCGGTAATTCACCCCTCCACTTT. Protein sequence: CSARDRVSGNSPLHF.

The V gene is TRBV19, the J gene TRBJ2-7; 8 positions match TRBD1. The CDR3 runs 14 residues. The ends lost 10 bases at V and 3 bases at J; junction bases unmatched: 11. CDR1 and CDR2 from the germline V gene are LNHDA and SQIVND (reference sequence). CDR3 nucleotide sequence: TGTGCCATCCTGACAGGGGCGCGATTCTACGAGCAGTACTTC. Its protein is CAILTGARFYEQYF.

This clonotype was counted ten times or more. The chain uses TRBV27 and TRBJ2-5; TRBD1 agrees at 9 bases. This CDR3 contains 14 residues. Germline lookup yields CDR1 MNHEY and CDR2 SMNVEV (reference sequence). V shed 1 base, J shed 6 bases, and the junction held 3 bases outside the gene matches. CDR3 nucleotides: TGTGCCAGCAGTTTATGGGACAGGGCCAAGACCCAGTACTTC. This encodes CASSLWDRAKTQYF.

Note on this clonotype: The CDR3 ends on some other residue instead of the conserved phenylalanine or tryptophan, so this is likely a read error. The CDR3 is CASQGLAGGQETQYL. The DNA of the CDR3 is TGTGCCAGTCAAGGACTAGCGGGGGGCCAAGAGACCCAGTACTTA. This sequence joins TRBV19 and TRBJ2-5, with TRBD2 identical over 14 bases. The CDR3 is 15 residues long. Germline trimming cut 8 bases from V and 1 base from J; bases unmatched to any gene: 3. Germline V gives CDR1 LNHDA, CDR2 SQIVND (reference sequence).

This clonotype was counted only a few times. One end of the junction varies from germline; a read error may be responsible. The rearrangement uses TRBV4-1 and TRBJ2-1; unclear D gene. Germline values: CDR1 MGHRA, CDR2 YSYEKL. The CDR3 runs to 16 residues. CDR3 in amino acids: CASSRSGVSSHNEQFF. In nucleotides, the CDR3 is TGCGCCAGCAGCAGAAGTGGGGTGAGCTCCCACAATGAGCAGTTCTTC.

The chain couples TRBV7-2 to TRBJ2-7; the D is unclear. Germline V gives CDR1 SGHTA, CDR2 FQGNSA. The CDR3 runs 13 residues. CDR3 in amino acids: CASSVPNSPLHFV. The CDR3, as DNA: TGTGCCAGCAGCGTTCCCAATTCACCCCTCCACTTCGTC.

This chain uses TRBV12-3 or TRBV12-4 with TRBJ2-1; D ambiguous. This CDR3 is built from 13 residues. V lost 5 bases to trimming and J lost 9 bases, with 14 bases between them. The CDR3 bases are TGTGCCAGCAGTGCCCTCAACAAGGCTGAGCAGTTCTTC. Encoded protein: CASSALNKAEQFF.

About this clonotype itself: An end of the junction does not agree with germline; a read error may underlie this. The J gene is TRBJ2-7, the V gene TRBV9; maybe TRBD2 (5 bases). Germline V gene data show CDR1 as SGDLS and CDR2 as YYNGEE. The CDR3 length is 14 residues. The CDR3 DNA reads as TGTGCCAGCAGCGTTACAAGCGGCGGAGGCACAGATAACTTC. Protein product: CASSVTSGGGTDNF.

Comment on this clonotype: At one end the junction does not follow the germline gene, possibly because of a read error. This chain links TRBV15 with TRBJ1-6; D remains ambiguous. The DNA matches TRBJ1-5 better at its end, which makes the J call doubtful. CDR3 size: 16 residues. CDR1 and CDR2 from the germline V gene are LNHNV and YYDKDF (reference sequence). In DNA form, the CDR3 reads TGTGCCACCAGTGAGTCACGGAGAGGCGCTAATCCGCCCCAGCATTTT. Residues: CATSESRRGANPPQHF.

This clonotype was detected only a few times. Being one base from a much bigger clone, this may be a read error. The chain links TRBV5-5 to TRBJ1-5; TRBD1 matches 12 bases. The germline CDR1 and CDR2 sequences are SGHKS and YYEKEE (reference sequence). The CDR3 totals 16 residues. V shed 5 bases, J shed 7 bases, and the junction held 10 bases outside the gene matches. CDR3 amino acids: CASRSGTGGGEQPQHF. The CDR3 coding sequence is TGTGCCAGCAGGTCCGGGACAGGGGGCGGAGAACAGCCCCAGCATTTT.

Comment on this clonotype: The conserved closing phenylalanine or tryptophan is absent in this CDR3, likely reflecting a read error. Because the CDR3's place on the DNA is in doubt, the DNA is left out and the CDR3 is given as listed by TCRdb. CDR3 amino acids: CASRETRDPKKYS. The rearrangement joins TRBV7-2 to TRBJ2-7; the D call of TRBD1 is as the table states it, not checked on the DNA. Counting both end residues, the CDR3 totals 13 amino acids. Looked up from germline, CDR1 is SGHTA and CDR2 is FQGNSA.

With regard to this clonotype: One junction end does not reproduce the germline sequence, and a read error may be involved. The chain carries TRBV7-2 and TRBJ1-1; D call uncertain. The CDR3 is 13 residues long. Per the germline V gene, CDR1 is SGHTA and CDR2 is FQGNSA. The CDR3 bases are TGTGCCAGCAGCCCGCCAATGAGGGCGACTGCTTTTTTT. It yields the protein CASSPPMRATAFF.

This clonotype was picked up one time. This chain's CDR3 is CASSGNRGNNEQFF. The CDR3 coding sequence is TGTGCCAGCAGCGGGAACAGGGGAAACAATGAGCAGTTCTTC. V gene TRBV7-3 combines with J gene TRBJ2-1, with 7 nucleotides matching TRBD1. J gave up 5 bases and V 5 bases, and 6 bases lay outside the gene matches. CDR3 length equals 14 residues. Looked up from germline, CDR1 is SGHTA and CDR2 is FQGTGA.

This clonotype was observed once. The CDR3 nucleotides are TGCAGTGCTAAGGGGGAAGCTTTCTTT. Its translation is CSAKGEAFF. V is TRBV20-1 and J is TRBJ1-1; D might be TRBD1 (5 bases). CDR1 is DFQATT, CDR2 SNEGSKA, per germline (reference sequence). Trimming stripped 4 bases from V and 8 bases from J, with 5 bases between. The CDR3 has 9 amino acids.